The rows below give T cell receptor beta chains drawn from one sample of a study of tumour-infiltrating T cells in Burkitt lymphoma. The data were produced by immunoSEQ multiplex PCR, yet TCRdb's version contains in-frame clones alone and is incomplete. The sample has 46,000 or so clones; approximately 31% are singletons. Sample: tumor tissue. The receptors come from a human donor with Burkitt lymphoma. Both conserved end residues are part of each CDR3. A D gene is named only where the DNA matches it firmly.

CDR3	D	J	V
CASSNNRNYGYTF	.	TRBJ1-2	TRBV14
CASSVGLAGRREANVLTF	TRBD2	TRBJ2-6	TRBV5-1
CASSPGLAGTTDTQYF	TRBD2	TRBJ2-3	TRBV7-2
CASRARGITDTQYF	.	TRBJ2-3	TRBV2
CASSAHRDRAPEAFF	TRBD1	TRBJ1-1	TRBV13
CASSLVAANEKLFF	.	TRBJ1-4	TRBV4-2
CASSLSGTVDYEQYF	TRBD1	TRBJ2-7	TRBV5-6
CASSLMVNTGELFF	.	TRBJ2-2	TRBV7-2
CAISESRTFSYNEQFF	.	TRBJ2-1	TRBV10-3
CASRKQGTGELFF	TRBD1	TRBJ2-2	TRBV6-1
CASSQFDRGLNTEAFF	TRBD1	TRBJ1-1	TRBV4-3
CASSPPLYWTAGGELFF	.	TRBJ2-2	TRBV7-2
CASSFRGGQPQHF	.	TRBJ1-5	TRBV28
CASHRRGTSGRNEQFF	TRBD2	TRBJ2-1	TRBV2
CASSGSHTRDAPGYYGYTF	.	TRBJ1-2	TRBV19
CAIRAARADTQYF	.	TRBJ2-3	TRBV10-3
CSVVRGYSYEQYF	.	TRBJ2-7	TRBV29-1
CSVAGTGVTDTQYF	TRBD1	TRBJ2-3	TRBV29-1
CASSPRDSNEKLFF	.	TRBJ1-4	TRBV7-8
CASSQIGTAGYTF	.	TRBJ1-2	TRBV4-2
CSVARNEKLFF	.	TRBJ1-4	TRBV20-1
CASSQGQGFKNIQYF	TRBD1	TRBJ2-4	TRBV7-9
CASSFAPPTDTQYF	.	TRBJ2-3	TRBV7-2
CASNPRDRGVHEQYF	TRBD1	TRBJ2-7	TRBV6-6
CASGTQGTSGANVLTF	.	TRBJ2-6	TRBV9
CASWVNTEAFF	.	TRBJ1-1	TRBV27
CASSPEGAGEQYF	.	TRBJ2-7	TRBV5-1
CASSRGNQETQYF	.	TRBJ2-5	TRBV7-9
CASSLAGLAGDTEETQYF	TRBD2	TRBJ2-5	TRBV5-6
CASSESGAQLYGYTF	.	TRBJ1-2	TRBV2
CASSYDRNQPQHF	.	TRBJ1-5	TRBV19
CASSATSYEQYF	.	TRBJ2-7	TRBV14
CASSQAASQDSEQYF	.	TRBJ2-7	TRBV4-3
CASSEHANTGELFF	.	TRBJ2-2	TRBV5-4
CASSRGQDFSGELFF	TRBD1	TRBJ2-2	TRBV19
CASSYSYAGNTIYF	.	TRBJ1-3	TRBV6-5
CASSLVGQTNTEAFF	.	TRBJ1-1	TRBV5-6
CASSWSGVGADTQYF	.	TRBJ2-3	TRBV5-4
CASSLTTGREKLFF	.	TRBJ1-4	TRBV13
CASSGQGSSYEQYF	TRBD1	TRBJ2-7	TRBV2
CASSQVGQGAVGQFF	.	TRBJ2-1	TRBV14
CASTGRGRHQPQHF	.	TRBJ1-5	TRBV2
CASSSRTGGVIGNQPQHF	TRBD1	TRBJ1-5	TRBV7-3
CASSSGRDTQYF	.	TRBJ2-3	TRBV5-8
CASSQSSGGETQYF	TRBD1	TRBJ2-5	TRBV23-1
CSVGGVEETQYF	.	TRBJ2-5	TRBV29-1
CASSLGEETQYF	.	TRBJ2-5	TRBV5-4
CASSQVGRGTEAFF	.	TRBJ1-1	TRBV19
CASSFPPTGPQETQYF	TRBD1	TRBJ2-5	TRBV5-1
CASSRTGGPYEQYF	TRBD1	TRBJ2-7	TRBV11-1
CASSRDSNSGNTIYF	TRBD1	TRBJ1-3	TRBV6-5
CASSPDRRSYNEQFF	.	TRBJ2-1	TRBV18
CASSDGTGADYGYTF	TRBD1	TRBJ1-2	TRBV7-8
CASSLSAGTTGANVLTF	.	TRBJ2-6	TRBV5-1